What follows are 7 T cell receptor beta chains derived from one specimen sequenced in a study of blood T cell repertoires in COVID-19 (dated by TCRdb to 2020 to 2022). The method was the immunoSEQ multiplex PCR assay. The immuneACCESS repertoire file appears here via TCRdb, limited to in-frame rearrangements. These files lack a portion of the clones; in checked studies, under half of the deficit traces to unresolved V genes, and the cause of the others is not known. The sample profile shows around 360,000 clones; about 90% of them were found once. Under 3% of the sample comes from the top ten. The source material was PBMCs or T cells enriched from blood (not recorded which). The receptors originated from a woman aged 30 to 39 who had recovered from COVID-19.

This chain joins TRBV12-5 and TRBJ2-2, with a weak D call TRBD2 (6 bases). V lost 0 bases to trimming and J lost 7 bases, with 15 bases between them. The CDR3 runs 16 residues. Germline CDR1 reads LGHNT; CDR2 reads FRNRAP. CDR3 nucleotide sequence: TGTGCTAGTGGTTTGGTACTTACGGGAGAAGGCGGGGAGCTGTTTTTT. Encoded protein: CASGLVLTGEGGELFF.

The J gene is TRBJ2-3, the V gene TRBV6-1; D may be TRBD2 (7 bases). There are 16 residues in the CDR3. V lost 2 bases to trimming and J lost 0 bases, with 12 bases between them. From germline, CDR1 is MNHNS and CDR2 SASEGT. CDR3 coding DNA: TGTGCCAGCAGTGAAAGAGGGGGGGTGAGCACAGATACGCAGTATTTT. Translating it yields CASSERGGVSTDTQYF.

The gene calls are TRBV2 and TRBJ2-7; TRBD1 matches 9 bases. Germline CDR1 reads SNHLY; CDR2 reads FYNNEI. V shed 8 bases, J shed 7 bases, and the junction held 9 bases outside the gene matches. The CDR3 is 13 residues long. The CDR3 region is CASQGTGSSEQYF. The DNA for the CDR3 is TGTGCCAGCCAAGGGACAGGGAGTTCTGAGCAGTACTTC.

V and J are TRBV11-3 and TRBJ1-2; 7 bases match TRBD1. With V trimmed by 9 bases and J by 3 bases, 4 bases remained unmatched. Germline V gene sequence: CDR1 SGHNT, CDR2 YENEEA. The CDR3 loop spans 12 amino acids. The CDR3 spells CARGGAYYGYTF. CDR3 coding DNA: TGTGCCAGAGGGGGCGCCTACTATGGCTACACCTTC.

V gene TRBV5-1 combines with J gene TRBJ2-2, with 9 positions matching TRBD1. The junction had 6 bases not matched to a gene; V was cut back by 6 bases and J by 3 bases. From germline, CDR1 is SGHRS and CDR2 YFSETQ. The CDR3 totals 15 residues. The CDR3 DNA reads as TGCGCCAGCACCTTACAGGGGGCAGACACCGGGGAGCTGTTTTTT. This codes for CASTLQGADTGELFF.

CDR3 amino acids: CASSGGGNQPQHF. The CDR3 nucleotides are TGTGCCAGCAGTGGTGGAGGCAATCAGCCCCAGCATTTT. This chain joins TRBV2 and TRBJ1-5; D is uncertain. Germline V gives CDR1 SNHLY, CDR2 FYNNEI. The CDR3 covers 13 residues. Trimming shortened V by 4 bases and J by 2 bases, and 6 bases separated the two germline ends. The variable domain in full, completed from reference TRBV2 and TRBJ1-5, reads EPEVTQTPSHQVTQMGQEVILRCVPISNHLYFYWYRQILGQKVEFLVSFYNNEISEKSEIFDDQFSVERPDGSNFTLKIRSTKLEDSAMYFCASSGGGNQPQHFGDGTRLSIL.

The J gene is TRBJ2-2, the V gene TRBV2; 7 bases map to TRBD1. The CDR3 length is 14 residues. CDR1 and CDR2 (germline): SNHLY, FYNNEI. V was pared by 11 bases and J by 2 bases, with 8 bases of the junction left unmatched. The CDR3 coding sequence is TGTGCCGAACGTCGGGACAGTAACACCGGGGAGCTGTTTTTT. Protein product: CAERRDSNTGELFF.